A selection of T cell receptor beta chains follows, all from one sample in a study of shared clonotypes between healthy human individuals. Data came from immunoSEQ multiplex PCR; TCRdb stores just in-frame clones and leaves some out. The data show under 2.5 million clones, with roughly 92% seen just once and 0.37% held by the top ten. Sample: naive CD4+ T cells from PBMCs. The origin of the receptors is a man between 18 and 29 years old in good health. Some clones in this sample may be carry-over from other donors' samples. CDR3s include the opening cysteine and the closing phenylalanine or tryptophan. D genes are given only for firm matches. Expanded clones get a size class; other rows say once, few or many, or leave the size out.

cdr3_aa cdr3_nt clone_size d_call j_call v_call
CASRLPGTGQPQHF TGTGCCAGCAGACTCCCAGGGACAGGTCAGCCCCAGCATTTT . TRBD1 TRBJ1-5 TRBV27
CASSSGLRNTIYF TGTGCCAGCAGTTCAGGTTTGAGAAACACCATATATTTT . . TRBJ1-3 TRBV28
CASSLTSRAPFLLF TGTGCCAGCAGCTTAACGTCCCGGGCTCCGTTTTTGCTCTTC . . TRBJ2-1 TRBV11-2
CASSYGGDTEAFF TGTGCCAGCAGTTACGGTGGAGACACTGAAGCTTTCTTT . . TRBJ1-1 TRBV6-5
CASSVVAEAFF TGTGCCAGCAGTGTTGTTGCTGAAGCTTTCTTT . . TRBJ1-1 TRBV6-1
CASSLRGLTKNIQYF TGTGCCAGCAGTTTAAGGGGGCTGACGAAAAACATTCAGTACTTC . TRBD1 TRBJ2-4 TRBV28
CASTGAGGWQETQYF TGTGCCAGCACGGGGGCAGGGGGCTGGCAAGAGACCCAGTACTTC . TRBD1 TRBJ2-5 TRBV6-1
CASSPFGTENQPQHF TGCGCCAGCAGCCCCTTTGGGACAGAAAATCAGCCCCAGCATTTT . TRBD1 TRBJ1-5 TRBV23-1
CASSREGFSGNTIYF TGTGCCAGCAGCCGTGAGGGGTTCTCTGGAAACACCATATATTTT . . TRBJ1-3 TRBV6-1
CASSSTSGDPNEQFF TGTGCCAGCAGCTCTACTAGCGGAGACCCCAATGAGCAGTTCTTC . TRBD2 TRBJ2-1 TRBV7-2
CASSLGTVYNEQFF TGTGCCAGCAGCTTGGGGACAGTCTACAATGAGCAGTTCTTC . TRBD1 TRBJ2-1 TRBV11-2
CASTSPPGRQNYGYTF TGTGCCAGTACCTCCCCGCCGGGGAGACAAAACTATGGCTACACCTTC . . TRBJ1-2 TRBV19
CAAAEEGRSEQFF TGTGCCGCAGCAGAGGAGGGTAGGAGTGAGCAGTTCTTC . . TRBJ2-1 TRBV28
CASTPPGHLTDTQYF TGTGCCAGCACCCCTCCCGGACACCTCACCGATACGCAGTATTTT . . TRBJ2-3 TRBV28
CASKTGRHTEAFF TGTGCCAGCAAAACAGGGAGGCACACTGAAGCTTTCTTT . . TRBJ1-1 TRBV28
CASSQEGLSSTDTQYF TGTGCCAGCAGCCAAGAGGGACTATCTAGCACAGATACGCAGTATTTT . TRBD2 TRBJ2-3 TRBV4-2
CASSSKWGGTGELFF TGTGCCAGCTCCTCCAAATGGGGAGGCACCGGGGAGCTGTTTTTT . . TRBJ2-2 TRBV18
CASSQAGRWGGPDTQYF TGCGCCAGCAGCCAAGCAGGGCGCTGGGGAGGCCCAGATACGCAGTATTTT . . TRBJ2-3 TRBV4-1
CASSPTGRGYEQYF TGTGCCAGCAGCCCCACGGGCAGGGGGTACGAGCAGTACTTC . TRBD1 TRBJ2-7 TRBV28
CASSLRTSGNTGELFF TGTGCCAGCAGCCTCCGGACTAGCGGGAACACCGGGGAGCTGTTTTTT . TRBD2 TRBJ2-2 TRBV9
CASSNRGSVDTQYF TGTGCCAGTAGTAACCGGGGCTCTGTGGATACGCAGTATTTT . . TRBJ2-3 TRBV19
CASSPGLHEQFF TGTGCCAGCTCACCAGGGTTGCATGAGCAGTTCTTC . . TRBJ2-1 TRBV18
CASSLGQGIYNEQFF TGTGCCAGCAGCTTAGGACAGGGGATTTACAATGAGCAGTTCTTC . TRBD1 TRBJ2-1 TRBV7-9
CASSPTGAYHEQYF TGTGCCAGCAGCCCGACCGGGGCCTACCACGAGCAGTACTTC . . TRBJ2-7 TRBV7-9
CASAGSTDTQYF TGTGCCAGCGCGGGTAGCACAGATACGCAGTATTTT . . TRBJ2-3 TRBV28
CASSLMPGTAHEAFF TGTGCCAGCAGCTTAATGCCCGGGACAGCGCATGAAGCTTTCTTT . TRBD1 TRBJ1-1 TRBV7-3
CASSGWGSHSYEQYF TGTGCCAGCAGCGGGTGGGGGTCCCACTCCTACGAGCAGTACTTC once . TRBJ2-7 TRBV7-3
CSARVERAQYF TGCAGTGCTAGGGTAGAGAGGGCCCAGTACTTC . . TRBJ2-5 TRBV20-1
CASSYLGFLEQFF TGCGCCAGCAGCTATTTAGGATTTCTAGAGCAGTTCTTC . . TRBJ2-1 TRBV5-1
CASSLGQGARGSTGELFF TGTGCCAGCAGCTTAGGACAGGGGGCAAGGGGTAGCACCGGGGAGCTGTTTTTT . TRBD1 TRBJ2-2 TRBV9
CAWSVRVGQPQHF TGTGCCTGGAGTGTCAGGGTTGGACAGCCCCAGCATTTT . . TRBJ1-5 TRBV30
CSARAAYEQYF TGCAGTGCTAGGGCTGCCTACGAGCAGTACTTC . . TRBJ2-7 TRBV20-1
CASSPGRTNEKLFF TGTGCCAGCAGTCCTGGACGGACTAATGAAAAACTGTTTTTT . . TRBJ1-4 TRBV7-9
CASSLQGRNTEAFF TGTGCCAGCAGCCTACAGGGTAGAAACACTGAAGCTTTCTTT few . TRBJ1-1 TRBV2
CASSLGDTSQETQYF TGCGCCAGCAGCTTAGGGGACACCAGCCAAGAGACCCAGTACTTC . . TRBJ2-5 TRBV5-1
CSVASGVYEQYF TGCAGCGTTGCTAGCGGGGTGTACGAGCAGTACTTC once TRBD2 TRBJ2-7 TRBV29-1
CASSRDGGSPEQYF TGTGCCAGCAGCCGGGACGGAGGCTCTCCCGAGCAGTACTTC . . TRBJ2-7 TRBV6-4
CASSGHISYEQYF TGTGCCAGCAGTGGCCACATCTCCTACGAGCAGTACTTC . . TRBJ2-7 TRBV2
CASSRLERPNTEAFF TGTGCCAGCAGTCGACTCGAGCGCCCGAACACTGAAGCTTTCTTT few . TRBJ1-1 TRBV27
CASSVDGGYTEAFF TGTGCCAGCAGCGTAGACGGCGGTTACACTGAAGCTTTCTTT few . TRBJ1-1 TRBV9
CASSYRVGTNEKLFF TGTGCCAGCAGTTACAGGGTCGGAACTAATGAAAAACTGTTTTTT . . TRBJ1-4 TRBV6-5
CASSSDRGNYEQYF TGTGCCAGCAGTTCCGACAGGGGGAACTACGAGCAGTACTTC . TRBD1 TRBJ2-7 TRBV6-5